This is a list of T cell receptor beta chains from one sample in a study of blood T cell repertoires in COVID-19. Clones were read by immunoSEQ multiplex PCR, and TCRdb kept only the in-frame ones, dropping some. The sample holds some 170,000 clones, approximately 86% seen once. Source material: peripheral blood. Source of these receptors: a woman aged 50 to 60 with acute or convalescent COVID-19. Each CDR3 is given with its conserved first and last residue. A D gene is named only where the DNA matches it firmly. The size of a clone is reported for some rows only, either as once, few or many, or as a class for expanded clones.

>TRBD2|TRBV5-5|few|TRBJ2-3
TGTGCCAGCAGCTACGGGACTAGCTACCTCACAGATACGCAGTATTTT
CASSYGTSYLTDTQYF
>NA|TRBV19|NA|TRBJ1-5
TGTGCCAGTAGTATAGGAACAGGGCTACTACTAAATCAGCCCCAGCATTTT
CASSIGTGLLLNQPQHF
>NA|TRBV7-8|NA|TRBJ2-2
TGTGCCAGCAGCCCTCAGGGCTTGGTCACCGGGGAGCTGTTTTTT
CASSPQGLVTGELFF
>TRBD2|TRBV2|NA|TRBJ2-5
TGTGCCAGCATCCCTAGCGGGGGGGCCTTGGAGACCCAGTACTTC
CASIPSGGALETQYF
>NA|TRBV6-5|NA|TRBJ1-5
TGTGCCAGCAGTTACAACAGGGACCTTCAGCCCCAGCATTTT
CASSYNRDLQPQHF
>TRBD1|TRBV4-3|NA|TRBJ2-6
TGCGCCAGCAGCCAAGAACAGGGGTCTAGCTCTGGGGCCAACGTCCTGACTTTC
CASSQEQGSSSGANVLTF
>NA|TRBV28|NA|TRBJ1-2
TGTGCCAGCAGTTTATCCCGAACAGGGTATGGCTACACCTTC
CASSLSRTGYGYTF
>TRBD1|TRBV5-1|NA|TRBJ1-1
TGCGCCAGCAGCGTAGGGGACAGGGGGAGAACTGAAGCTTTCTTT
CASSVGDRGRTEAFF
>TRBD1|TRBV15|NA|TRBJ2-1
TGTGCCACCAGCAGTGCCGGGACAGGGTTTCATGAGCAGTTCTTC
CATSSAGTGFHEQFF
>TRBD2|TRBV2|NA|TRBJ2-1
TGTGCCAGCGGCCTACTAGCGGGGGCCGTGGATGAGCAGTTCTTC
CASGLLAGAVDEQFF
>NA|TRBV19|NA|TRBJ2-2
TGTGCCAGTTTAACAGGTGACACGAACACCGGGGAGCTGTTTTTT
CASLTGDTNTGELFF
>NA|TRBV19|NA|TRBJ1-3
TGTGCCAGTACCGCGCTGAACACCATATATTTT
CASTALNTIYF
>TRBD1|TRBV5-1|NA|TRBJ2-7
TGCGCCAGCAACCCCGGACAGGGGGAAATTTACGAGCAGTACTTC
CASNPGQGEIYEQYF
>TRBD1|TRBV7-3|NA|TRBJ2-7
TGTGCCAGCAGCGGGGGACCGACAGGGAAGAACTACGAGCAGTACTTC
CASSGGPTGKNYEQYF
>NA|TRBV10-2|NA|TRBJ1-5
TGCGCCAGCAGCCGGGAGGTCGGGCAGCCCCAGCATTTT
CASSREVGQPQHF
>NA|TRBV7-2|NA|TRBJ1-3
TGTGCCAGCAGCCCGAGCACAGGGTCCGGAAACACCATATATTTT
CASSPSTGSGNTIYF
>NA|TRBV19|NA|TRBJ2-3
TGTGCCAGTACCCCACGGAGCACAGATACGCAGTATTTT
CASTPRSTDTQYF
>NA|TRBV5-1|NA|TRBJ1-2
TGCGCCAGCACGGGCTCGGAGGGGCACTATGGCTACACCTTC
CASTGSEGHYGYTF
>TRBD1|TRBV5-1|NA|TRBJ1-5
TGCGCCAGCAGGGTTGGGACAGGGGAGGGTCAGCCCCAGCATTTT
CASRVGTGEGQPQHF
>TRBD2|TRBV27|NA|TRBJ2-1
TGTGCCACCTCGTGGACTAGCTCCTACAATGAGCAGTTCTTC
CATSWTSSYNEQFF
>TRBD1|TRBV7-2|NA|TRBJ1-2
TGTGCCAGCAGCCCAAAGACAGGGTTCCATGGCTACACCTTC
CASSPKTGFHGYTF
>TRBD2|TRBV5-1|NA|TRBJ2-1
TGCGCCAGCAGCTTAGAACTAGCGGGGGTCTCCTACAATGAGCAGTTCTTC
CASSLELAGVSYNEQFF
>NA|TRBV5-1|NA|TRBJ2-2
TGCGCCAGCAGCCCGGTAGGGGGAGACACCGGGGAGCTGTTTTTT
CASSPVGGDTGELFF
>NA|TRBV5-1|NA|TRBJ2-6
TGCGCCAGCAGCTTGGCCTCAGGGTCCGGGGCCAACGTCCTGACTTTC
CASSLASGSGANVLTF
>NA|TRBV2|NA|TRBJ2-3
TGTGCCAGCAGCCAGGGGTATACGCAGTATTTT
CASSQGYTQYF
>TRBD1|TRBV27|NA|TRBJ2-3
TGTGCCAGCAGTTGGGACAGCTCAGGGAGCACAGATACGCAGTATTTT
CASSWDSSGSTDTQYF
>NA|TRBV6-5|few|TRBJ1-2
TGTGCCAGCAGCCAGGGGACCCTCTATGGCTACACCTTC
CASSQGTLYGYTF
>TRBD2|TRBV7-8|NA|TRBJ2-1
TGTGCCAGTGGGGGGGGAGCGGGGTCCCCATACAATGAGCAGTTCTTC
CASGGGAGSPYNEQFF
>TRBD2|TRBV29-1|NA|TRBJ2-7
TGCAGCGTTGTTGCAGCGGGACGTATGGGTACCTACGAGCAGTACTTC
CSVVAAGRMGTYEQYF
>NA|TRBV27|NA|TRBJ2-7
TGTGCCAGCACCAACGAAGGTCTAGCGTCCTACGAGCAGTACTTC
CASTNEGLASYEQYF
>NA|TRBV5-1|NA|TRBJ2-7
TGCGCCAGCAGCTCATGGCGGGGCGCCTACGAGCAGTACTTC
CASSSWRGAYEQYF
>TRBD1|TRBV7-8|NA|TRBJ1-5
TGTGCCAGCAGCTTTGGGGACAGGGGAAACTGGGGCCCCCAGCATTTT
CASSFGDRGNWGPQHF
>NA|TRBV2|NA|TRBJ1-5
TGTGCCAGCACCCCGGGGGGCAATCAGCCCCAGCATTTT
CASTPGGNQPQHF
>NA|TRBV30|NA|TRBJ1-4
TGTGCCTGGAGTCTCTCAGGGGCTGAAAAACTGTTTTTT
CAWSLSGAEKLFF
>NA|TRBV29-1|NA|TRBJ2-2
TGCAGCGTTAAGACAGCGAACACCGGGGAGCTGTTTTTT
CSVKTANTGELFF
>NA|TRBV7-6|once|TRBJ2-2
TGTGCCAGCAGCCCCCGACAGGTTGTCACCGGGGAGCTGTTTTTT
CASSPRQVVTGELFF
>NA|TRBV6-5|NA|TRBJ2-3
TGTGCCACACGGGACTTCGGGGGAACCACAGATACGCAGTATTTT
CATRDFGGTTDTQYF
>TRBD1|TRBV5-1|NA|TRBJ1-1
TGCGCCAGCAGCCGGGACAGGGGGTCGAACACTGAAGCTTTCTTT
CASSRDRGSNTEAFF
>TRBD1|TRBV30|NA|TRBJ1-2
TGTGCCTGGATCCAGGACAGGGCTAACTATGGCTACACCTTC
CAWIQDRANYGYTF
>TRBD1|TRBV6-6|NA|TRBJ1-4
TGTGCCAGCAGCCCCGGGACAGCTAATAATGAAAAACTGTTTTTT
CASSPGTANNEKLFF
>NA|TRBV12-3/TRBV12-4|NA|TRBJ1-2
TGTGCCAGCAGTTTAGAACAGTATGGCTACACCTTC
CASSLEQYGYTF
>NA|TRBV15|NA|TRBJ1-3
TGTGCCACCAGCAGGGAAATACAGCTCTCCTCTGGAAACACCATATATTTT
CATSREIQLSSGNTIYF
>NA|TRBV11-3|NA|TRBJ2-3
TGTGCCAGCAGCCCCCTAGGCTACACAGATACGCAGTATTTT
CASSPLGYTDTQYF
>TRBD2|TRBV25-1|NA|TRBJ2-1
TGTGCCAGCAAATCAGCGGGAGGGAGAGGTGAGCAGTTCTTC
CASKSAGGRGEQFF
>TRBD1|TRBV19|once|TRBJ1-2
TGTGCCAGTAGTATTCGTATGACAGGGGCCTATGGCTACACCTTC
CASSIRMTGAYGYTF
>NA|TRBV6-2/TRBV6-3|NA|TRBJ2-7
TGTGCCAGCAGTTCCCTAGCGACCCCCGGCTACGAGCAGTACTTC
CASSSLATPGYEQYF
>TRBD1|TRBV11-3|NA|TRBJ2-5
TGTGCCAGCAGCAATGCGTGGGGACAGGCAAACGGGGAGACCCAGTACTTC
CASSNAWGQANGETQYF
>NA|TRBV5-1|NA|TRBJ2-7
TGCGCCAGCAGCTTGGTATTGAGCTACGAGCAGTACTTC
CASSLVLSYEQYF